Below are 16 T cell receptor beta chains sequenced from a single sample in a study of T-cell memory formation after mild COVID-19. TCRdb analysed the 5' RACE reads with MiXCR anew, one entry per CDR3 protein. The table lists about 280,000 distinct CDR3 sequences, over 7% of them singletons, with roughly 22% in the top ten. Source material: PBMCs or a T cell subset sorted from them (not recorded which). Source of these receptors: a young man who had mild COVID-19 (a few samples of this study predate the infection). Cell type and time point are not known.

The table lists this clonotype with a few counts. The CDR3 coding sequence is TGTGCCAGCAGTTTGACCAGGGCCAACGAGCAGTACTTC. As protein: CASSLTRANEQYF. The rearrangement joins TRBV12-3 or TRBV12-4 to TRBJ2-7; maybe TRBD1 (5 bases). The V end was cut by 3 bases, the J end by 5 bases, with 11 bases between. This CDR3 contains 13 residues.

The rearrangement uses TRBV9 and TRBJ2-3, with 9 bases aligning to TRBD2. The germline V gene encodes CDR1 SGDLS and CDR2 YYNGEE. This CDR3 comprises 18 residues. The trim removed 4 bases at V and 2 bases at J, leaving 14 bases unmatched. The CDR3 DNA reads TGTGCCAGCAGCTCTCCCCCGGGGCGGGGGGGTCCCACAGATACGCAGTATTTT. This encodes CASSSPPGRGGPTDTQYF.

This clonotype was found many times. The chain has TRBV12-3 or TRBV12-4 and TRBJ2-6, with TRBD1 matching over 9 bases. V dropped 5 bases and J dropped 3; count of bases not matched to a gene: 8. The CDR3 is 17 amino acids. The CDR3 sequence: CASSLTGGIGGANVLTF. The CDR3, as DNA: TGTGCCAGCAGTCTGACAGGGGGAATAGGTGGGGCCAACGTCCTGACTTTC.

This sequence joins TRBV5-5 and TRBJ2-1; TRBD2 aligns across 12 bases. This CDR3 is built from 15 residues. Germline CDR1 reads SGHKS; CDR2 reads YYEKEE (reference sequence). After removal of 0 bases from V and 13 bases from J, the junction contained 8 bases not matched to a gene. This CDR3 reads CASSLGSLAGGHQFF. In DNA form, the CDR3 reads TGTGCCAGCAGCTTGGGGTCGCTAGCGGGGGGGCATCAGTTCTTC.

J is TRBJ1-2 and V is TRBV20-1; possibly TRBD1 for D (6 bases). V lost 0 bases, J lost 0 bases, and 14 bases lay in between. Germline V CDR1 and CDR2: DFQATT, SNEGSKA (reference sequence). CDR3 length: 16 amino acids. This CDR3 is CSARDRVQGSNYGYTF. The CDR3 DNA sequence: TGCAGTGCTAGAGATCGAGTACAGGGTTCTAACTATGGCTACACCTTC.

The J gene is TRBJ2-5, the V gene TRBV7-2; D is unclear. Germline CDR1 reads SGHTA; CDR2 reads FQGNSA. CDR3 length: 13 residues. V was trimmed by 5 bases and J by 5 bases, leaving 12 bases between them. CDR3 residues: CASSPLSRETQYF. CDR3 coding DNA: TGTGCCAGCAGCCCCCTCAGTCGGGAGACCCAGTACTTC.

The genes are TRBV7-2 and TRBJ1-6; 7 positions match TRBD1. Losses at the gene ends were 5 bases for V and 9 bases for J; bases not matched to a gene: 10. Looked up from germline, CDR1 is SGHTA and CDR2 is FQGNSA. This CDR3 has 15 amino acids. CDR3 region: CASSPSTGVLSPLHF. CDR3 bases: TGTGCCAGCAGCCCATCAACAGGGGTCCTTTCACCCCTCCACTTT.

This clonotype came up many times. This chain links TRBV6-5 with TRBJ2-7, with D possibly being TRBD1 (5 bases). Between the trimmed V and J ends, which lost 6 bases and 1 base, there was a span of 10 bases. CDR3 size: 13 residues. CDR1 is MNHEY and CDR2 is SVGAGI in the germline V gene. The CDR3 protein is CASSETVSYEQYF. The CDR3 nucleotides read TGTGCCAGCAGCGAGACAGTGTCCTACGAGCAGTACTTC.

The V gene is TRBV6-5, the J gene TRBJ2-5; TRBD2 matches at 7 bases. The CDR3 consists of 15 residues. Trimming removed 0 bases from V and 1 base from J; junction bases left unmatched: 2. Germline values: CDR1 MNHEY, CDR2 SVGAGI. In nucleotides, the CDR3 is TGTGCCAGCAGTTACTCGAGCGGGACCCAAGAGACCCAGTACTTC. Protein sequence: CASSYSSGTQETQYF.

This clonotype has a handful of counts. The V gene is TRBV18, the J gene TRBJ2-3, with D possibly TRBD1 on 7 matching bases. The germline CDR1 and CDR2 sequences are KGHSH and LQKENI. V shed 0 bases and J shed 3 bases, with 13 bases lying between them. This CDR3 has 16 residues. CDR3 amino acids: CASSPPNRGGTDTQYF. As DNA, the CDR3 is TGTGCCAGCTCACCACCTAACAGGGGAGGTACAGATACGCAGTATTTT. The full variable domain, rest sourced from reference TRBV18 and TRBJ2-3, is NAGVMQNPRHLVRRRGQEARLRCSPMKGHSHVYWYRQLPEEGLKFMVYLQKENIIDESGMPKERFSAEFPKEGPSILRIQQVVRGDSAAYFCASSPPNRGGTDTQYFGPGTRLTVL.

For the CDR3, the DNA is TGTGCCAGCAGTTCGATGGGCTCTGGGGCCAACGTCCTGACTTTC. Its protein product is CASSSMGSGANVLTF. This chain links TRBV27 with TRBJ2-6; no definite D call. Trimming shortened V by 4 bases and J by 0 bases, and 7 bases separated the two germline ends. The CDR3 has 15 residues. Looked up from germline, CDR1 is MNHEY and CDR2 is SMNVEV (reference sequence).

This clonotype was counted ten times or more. The CDR3 is CASSLLPMNTEAFF. The CDR3 nucleotides are TGCGCCAGCAGCTTGCTCCCAATGAACACTGAAGCTTTCTTT. The chain couples TRBV5-1 to TRBJ1-1, with no clear D. The length of the CDR3 is 14 residues. V lost 1 base to trimming and J lost 0 bases, with 7 bases between them. The germline CDR1 and CDR2 sequences are SGHRS and YFSETQ.

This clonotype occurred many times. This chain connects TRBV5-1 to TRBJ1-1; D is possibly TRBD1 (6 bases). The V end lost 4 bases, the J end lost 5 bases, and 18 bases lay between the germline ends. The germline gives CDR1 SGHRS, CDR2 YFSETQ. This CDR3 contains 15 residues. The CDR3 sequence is CASSARAGVGTEAFF. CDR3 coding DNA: TGCGCCAGCAGCGCCAGGGCAGGGGTGGGGACTGAAGCTTTCTTT.

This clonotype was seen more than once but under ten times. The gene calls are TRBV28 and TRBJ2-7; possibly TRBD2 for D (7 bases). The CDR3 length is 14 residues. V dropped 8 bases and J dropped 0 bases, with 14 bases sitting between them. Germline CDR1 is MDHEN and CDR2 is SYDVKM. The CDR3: CASSRGGSSYEQYV. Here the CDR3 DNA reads TGTGCCAGCTCCAGGGGAGGGAGCTCCTACGAGCAGTACGTC.

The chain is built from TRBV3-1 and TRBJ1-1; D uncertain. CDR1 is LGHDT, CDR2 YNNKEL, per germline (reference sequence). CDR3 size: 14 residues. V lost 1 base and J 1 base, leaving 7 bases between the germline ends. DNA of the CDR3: TGTGCCAGCAGCCAAGGGCACCCGAACACTGAAGCTTTCTTT. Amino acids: CASSQGHPNTEAFF.

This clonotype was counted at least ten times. CDR3 region: CASSQEGVGGAGELFF. In nucleotides, the CDR3 is TGCGCCAGCAGCCAAGAAGGCGTCGGTGGGGCCGGGGAGCTGTTTTTT. This chain joins TRBV4-3 and TRBJ2-2; D remains ambiguous. Per the germline V gene, CDR1 is LGHNA and CDR2 is YSLEER. V gave up 0 bases and J gave up 6 bases, with 14 bases separating them. This CDR3 is built from 16 residues.